This is a list of T cell receptor beta chains from one sample in a study of PD-L1 blockade in urothelial cancer. Assay used: immunoSEQ multiplex PCR; TCRdb lists only in-frame clones, some missing. In the table there are around 110,000 clones, approximately 89% of which are singletons. The sequences come from PBMCs, collected around atezolizumab (anti-PD-L1) treatment. Receptors were obtained from a man in his sixties with urothelial cancer. Both conserved end residues are part of each CDR3. A D gene is named only where the DNA matches it firmly. Size is stated for part of the rows, as once, few or many counts, or as a class when the clone is expanded.

D gene: TRBD2; clone size: .; V gene: TRBV5-8; J gene: TRBJ2-1; CDR3 protein: CASSRLAGGNEQFF; CDR3 DNA: TGTGCCAGCAGCCGACTAGCGGGAGGAAATGAGCAGTTCTTC
D gene: .; clone size: .; V gene: TRBV4-3; J gene: TRBJ1-3; CDR3 protein: CASSQDSGRSGNTIYF; CDR3 DNA: TGCGCCAGCAGCCAAGACTCAGGGCGCTCTGGAAACACCATATATTTT
D gene: .; clone size: .; V gene: TRBV7-2; J gene: TRBJ2-5; CDR3 protein: CASSLTNKETQYF; CDR3 DNA: TGTGCCAGCAGCTTAACGAACAAAGAGACCCAGTACTTC
D gene: .; clone size: .; V gene: TRBV7-2; J gene: TRBJ1-3; CDR3 protein: CASSSIASSGNTIYF; CDR3 DNA: TGTGCCAGCAGCTCGATCGCTAGCTCTGGAAACACCATATATTTT
D gene: TRBD1; clone size: .; V gene: TRBV28; J gene: TRBJ1-4; CDR3 protein: CASSSVRGTEKLFF; CDR3 DNA: TGTGCCAGCAGTTCAGTCAGGGGGACTGAAAAACTGTTTTTT
D gene: TRBD1; clone size: .; V gene: TRBV10-3; J gene: TRBJ2-2; CDR3 protein: CAIGSGQGRGELFF; CDR3 DNA: TGTGCCATCGGATCGGGACAGGGGCGCGGGGAGCTGTTTTTT
D gene: TRBD2; clone size: .; V gene: TRBV6-5; J gene: TRBJ2-5; CDR3 protein: CATKREGQQTQYF; CDR3 DNA: TGTGCCACGAAGCGGGAGGGCCAACAGACCCAGTACTTC
D gene: .; clone size: .; V gene: TRBV28; J gene: TRBJ1-1; CDR3 protein: CASSLYRTNTEAFF; CDR3 DNA: TGTGCCAGCAGTTTGTACAGAACGAACACTGAAGCTTTCTTT
D gene: TRBD1; clone size: .; V gene: TRBV5-1; J gene: TRBJ2-3; CDR3 protein: CASTRDSSADTQYF; CDR3 DNA: TGCGCCAGCACCCGGGACAGCAGCGCAGATACGCAGTATTTT
D gene: .; clone size: .; V gene: TRBV9; J gene: TRBJ2-3; CDR3 protein: CASSVDLVATDTQYF; CDR3 DNA: TGTGCCAGCAGCGTAGATTTAGTAGCGACAGATACGCAGTATTTT
D gene: .; clone size: .; V gene: TRBV5-1; J gene: TRBJ2-1; CDR3 protein: CASSPWVRAGSYNEQFF; CDR3 DNA: TGCGCCAGCAGCCCTTGGGTCCGGGCAGGGTCCTACAATGAGCAGTTCTTC
D gene: .; clone size: .; V gene: TRBV18; J gene: TRBJ1-4; CDR3 protein: CASSRGNEKLFF; CDR3 DNA: TGTGCCAGCTCAAGAGGGAATGAAAAACTGTTTTTT
D gene: .; clone size: .; V gene: TRBV7-9; J gene: TRBJ1-4; CDR3 protein: CASSENRLTEEKLFF; CDR3 DNA: TGTGCCAGCAGCGAAAATCGGCTCACGGAGGAAAAACTGTTTTTT
D gene: TRBD1; clone size: .; V gene: TRBV5-4; J gene: TRBJ2-2; CDR3 protein: CASSPQNRGRPDGELFF; CDR3 DNA: TGTGCCAGCAGTCCCCAGAATAGGGGGCGCCCCGACGGGGAGCTGTTTTTT
D gene: .; clone size: .; V gene: TRBV10-1; J gene: TRBJ2-7; CDR3 protein: CASSESGATIYEQYF; CDR3 DNA: TGCGCCAGCAGTGAGTCGGGGGCGACTATCTACGAGCAGTACTTC
D gene: .; clone size: .; V gene: TRBV6-4; J gene: TRBJ2-1; CDR3 protein: CASSESGRYNEQFF; CDR3 DNA: TGTGCCAGCAGTGAAAGCGGGCGGTACAATGAGCAGTTCTTC
D gene: .; clone size: .; V gene: TRBV6-5; J gene: TRBJ2-1; CDR3 protein: CASSYTREAHEQFF; CDR3 DNA: TGTGCCAGCAGTTACACCAGGGAGGCGCATGAGCAGTTCTTC
D gene: TRBD1; clone size: .; V gene: TRBV6-5; J gene: TRBJ1-2; CDR3 protein: CASSYGTAGYYTF; CDR3 DNA: TGTGCCAGCAGTTACGGGACAGCCGGGTACTACACCTTC
D gene: .; clone size: .; V gene: TRBV11-1; J gene: TRBJ2-2; CDR3 protein: CASSLAGSTGELFF; CDR3 DNA: TGTGCCAGCAGCTTAGCGGGCAGCACCGGGGAGCTGTTTTTT
D gene: .; clone size: .; V gene: TRBV2; J gene: TRBJ2-7; CDR3 protein: CASSDVSYVAYEQYF; CDR3 DNA: TGTGCCAGCAGTGACGTCAGTTACGTCGCCTACGAGCAGTACTTC
D gene: .; clone size: .; V gene: TRBV7-9; J gene: TRBJ2-7; CDR3 protein: CASSLPGQTYEQYF; CDR3 DNA: TGTGCCAGCAGCCTTCCGGGACAAACCTACGAGCAGTACTTC
D gene: .; clone size: .; V gene: TRBV11-2; J gene: TRBJ1-2; CDR3 protein: CASSLFSHSPSGYTF; CDR3 DNA: TGTGCCAGCAGCTTATTTTCGCACTCTCCGTCTGGCTACACCTTC
D gene: .; clone size: once; V gene: TRBV10-3; J gene: TRBJ2-1; CDR3 protein: CAISDPRDGYEQFF; CDR3 DNA: TGTGCCATCAGTGACCCGCGGGATGGGTATGAGCAGTTCTTC
D gene: .; clone size: .; V gene: TRBV7-2; J gene: TRBJ1-2; CDR3 protein: CASMIETASYGYTF; CDR3 DNA: TGTGCCAGCATGATTGAAACAGCCTCCTATGGCTACACCTTC
D gene: .; clone size: once; V gene: TRBV18; J gene: TRBJ2-1; CDR3 protein: CASSSTGYNEQFF; CDR3 DNA: TGTGCCAGCTCATCCACAGGATACAATGAGCAGTTCTTC
D gene: TRBD2; clone size: .; V gene: TRBV9; J gene: TRBJ2-7; CDR3 protein: CASSARLAGGLNEQYF; CDR3 DNA: TGTGCCAGCAGCGCCCGTCTAGCGGGAGGGCTAAACGAGCAGTACTTC
D gene: .; clone size: .; V gene: TRBV5-6; J gene: TRBJ2-1; CDR3 protein: CATTGLNEQFF; CDR3 DNA: TGTGCCACCACGGGACTCAATGAGCAGTTCTTC
D gene: .; clone size: .; V gene: TRBV7-9; J gene: TRBJ1-5; CDR3 protein: CASSLPGSGQPQHF; CDR3 DNA: TGTGCCAGCAGCTTACCAGGTAGTGGTCAGCCCCAGCATTTT
D gene: .; clone size: .; V gene: TRBV10-3; J gene: TRBJ2-7; CDR3 protein: CAISDMADRDEQYF; CDR3 DNA: TGTGCCATCAGTGACATGGCAGACCGGGACGAGCAGTACTTC
D gene: .; clone size: .; V gene: TRBV5-1; J gene: TRBJ1-2; CDR3 protein: CASSPRQRSGGYTF; CDR3 DNA: TGCGCCAGCAGCCCTCGACAGAGGTCGGGTGGCTACACCTTC
D gene: .; clone size: few; V gene: TRBV2; J gene: TRBJ1-2; CDR3 protein: CASSVLGQSYGYTF; CDR3 DNA: TGTGCCAGCAGTGTATTGGGCCAGTCGTATGGCTACACCTTC
D gene: .; clone size: .; V gene: TRBV11-2; J gene: TRBJ2-5; CDR3 protein: CASSLVGGVKETQYF; CDR3 DNA: TGTGCCAGCAGCTTAGTAGGGGGAGTCAAGGAGACCCAGTACTTC
D gene: TRBD1; clone size: .; V gene: TRBV10-3; J gene: TRBJ1-1; CDR3 protein: CAISETGGWGNTEAFF; CDR3 DNA: TGTGCCATCAGTGAGACAGGGGGCTGGGGGAACACTGAAGCTTTCTTT
D gene: TRBD2; clone size: .; V gene: TRBV19; J gene: TRBJ2-5; CDR3 protein: CASSISGNQETQYF; CDR3 DNA: TGTGCCAGTAGTATTAGCGGGAACCAAGAGACCCAGTACTTC
D gene: TRBD1; clone size: .; V gene: TRBV11-2; J gene: TRBJ1-4; CDR3 protein: CASSNRRGQGDEKLFF; CDR3 DNA: TGTGCCAGCAGCAACCGGAGGGGACAGGGTGATGAAAAACTGTTTTTT
D gene: TRBD2; clone size: .; V gene: TRBV30; J gene: TRBJ2-1; CDR3 protein: CAWRSGRAPEQFF; CDR3 DNA: TGTGCCTGGAGGAGCGGGAGGGCCCCTGAGCAGTTCTTC
D gene: TRBD2; clone size: .; V gene: TRBV19; J gene: TRBJ2-3; CDR3 protein: CASSMRTSGGYQYF; CDR3 DNA: TGTGCCAGTAGTATGAGGACTAGCGGGGGGTACCAGTATTTT
D gene: .; clone size: .; V gene: TRBV5-1; J gene: TRBJ1-2; CDR3 protein: CASSLVGGDFGYTF; CDR3 DNA: TGCGCCAGCAGCCTCGTCGGCGGCGATTTTGGCTACACCTTC
D gene: .; clone size: .; V gene: TRBV28; J gene: TRBJ1-1; CDR3 protein: CASSLRGLYVNTEAFF; CDR3 DNA: TGTGCCAGCAGTTTAAGGGGTTTGTACGTGAACACTGAAGCTTTCTTT
D gene: .; clone size: .; V gene: TRBV7-2; J gene: TRBJ2-1; CDR3 protein: CASSFRPGVTMGEFF; CDR3 DNA: TGTGCCAGCAGCTTCAGGCCGGGGGTAACAATGGGAGAGTTCTTC
D gene: .; clone size: .; V gene: TRBV6-6; J gene: TRBJ2-3; CDR3 protein: CASSRQSNTDTQYF; CDR3 DNA: TGTGCCAGCAGTCGACAGTCAAACACAGATACGCAGTATTTT
D gene: .; clone size: .; V gene: TRBV19; J gene: TRBJ1-2; CDR3 protein: CASSGGLRDNYGYTF; CDR3 DNA: TGTGCCAGTAGTGGCGGACTAAGGGACAACTATGGCTACACCTTC
D gene: .; clone size: .; V gene: TRBV4-3; J gene: TRBJ1-1; CDR3 protein: CASSQDLEASAFF; CDR3 DNA: TGCGCCAGCAGCCAAGATTTGGAGGCGTCGGCTTTCTTT
D gene: TRBD2; clone size: .; V gene: TRBV14; J gene: TRBJ2-2; CDR3 protein: CASSSGSGAGELFF; CDR3 DNA: TGTGCCAGCAGTAGCGGGAGCGGGGCCGGGGAGCTGTTTTTT
D gene: .; clone size: .; V gene: TRBV5-1; J gene: TRBJ1-4; CDR3 protein: CASSVQGPNEKLFF; CDR3 DNA: TGCGCCAGCAGCGTGCAGGGGCCTAATGAAAAACTGTTTTTT
D gene: .; clone size: .; V gene: TRBV6-1; J gene: TRBJ1-2; CDR3 protein: CASREGLNYGYTF; CDR3 DNA: TGTGCCAGCAGGGAGGGTCTGAACTATGGCTACACCTTC
D gene: TRBD1; clone size: .; V gene: TRBV19; J gene: TRBJ1-3; CDR3 protein: CASSSTGSSGNTIYF; CDR3 DNA: TGTGCCAGTAGTTCGACAGGGTCGAGTGGAAACACCATATATTTT
D gene: .; clone size: .; V gene: TRBV7-2; J gene: TRBJ1-4; CDR3 protein: CASSAGLGEAEKLFF; CDR3 DNA: TGTGCCAGCAGCGCAGGGCTGGGGGAGGCGGAAAAACTGTTTTTT
D gene: TRBD1; clone size: .; V gene: TRBV28; J gene: TRBJ2-7; CDR3 protein: CASRETGTEQYF; CDR3 DNA: TGTGCCAGCAGAGAGACAGGGACCGAGCAGTACTTC
D gene: TRBD1; clone size: .; V gene: TRBV30; J gene: TRBJ2-7; CDR3 protein: CAWSEGQAYYEQYF; CDR3 DNA: TGTGCCTGGAGTGAGGGACAGGCCTACTACGAGCAGTACTTC
D gene: TRBD2; clone size: .; V gene: TRBV7-8; J gene: TRBJ2-3; CDR3 protein: CASSFLAGGATQYF; CDR3 DNA: TGTGCCAGCAGCTTCCTAGCGGGGGGGGCTACGCAGTATTTT
D gene: .; clone size: .; V gene: TRBV5-8; J gene: TRBJ2-2; CDR3 protein: CASSRGLANTGELFF; CDR3 DNA: TGTGCCAGCAGCAGGGGACTCGCGAACACCGGGGAGCTGTTTTTT
D gene: TRBD2; clone size: .; V gene: TRBV10-3; J gene: TRBJ2-1; CDR3 protein: CAISESKALRGGEQFF; CDR3 DNA: TGTGCCATCAGTGAGTCAAAGGCTTTGCGGGGGGGAGAGCAGTTCTTC
D gene: .; clone size: .; V gene: TRBV6-1; J gene: TRBJ1-1; CDR3 protein: CASGSTGNTEAFF; CDR3 DNA: TGTGCCAGCGGCTCAACAGGGAACACTGAAGCTTTCTTT
D gene: .; clone size: .; V gene: TRBV4-1; J gene: TRBJ2-5; CDR3 protein: CASSQVVQETQYF; CDR3 DNA: TGCGCCAGCAGCCAAGTAGTCCAAGAGACCCAGTACTTC
D gene: TRBD1; clone size: .; V gene: TRBV7-2; J gene: TRBJ2-4; CDR3 protein: CASSLGPGQGRIAKNIQYF; CDR3 DNA: TGTGCCAGCAGCTTAGGTCCGGGACAGGGACGAATAGCCAAAAACATTCAGTACTTC
D gene: .; clone size: .; V gene: TRBV19; J gene: TRBJ1-5; CDR3 protein: CASSLEQGRPNQPQHF; CDR3 DNA: TGTGCCAGTAGTTTGGAACAGGGTAGGCCTAATCAGCCCCAGCATTTT
D gene: .; clone size: .; V gene: TRBV28; J gene: TRBJ1-2; CDR3 protein: CASSQGTYGYTF; CDR3 DNA: TGTGCCAGCAGTCAGGGGACCTATGGCTACACCTTC
D gene: .; clone size: .; V gene: TRBV7-3; J gene: TRBJ2-1; CDR3 protein: CASSSPTGPSYNEQFF; CDR3 DNA: TGTGCCAGCAGCTCCCCTACCGGTCCCTCCTACAATGAGCAGTTCTTC